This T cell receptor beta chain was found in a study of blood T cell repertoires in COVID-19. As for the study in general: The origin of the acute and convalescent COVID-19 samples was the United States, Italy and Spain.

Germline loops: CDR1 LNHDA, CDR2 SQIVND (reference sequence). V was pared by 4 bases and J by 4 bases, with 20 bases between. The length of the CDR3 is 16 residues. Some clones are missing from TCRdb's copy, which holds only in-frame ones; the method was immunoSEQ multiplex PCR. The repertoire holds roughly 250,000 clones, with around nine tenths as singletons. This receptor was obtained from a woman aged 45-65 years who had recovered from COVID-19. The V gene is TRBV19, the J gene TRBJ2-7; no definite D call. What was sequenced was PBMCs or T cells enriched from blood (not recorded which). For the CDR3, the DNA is TGTGCCAGTAGTACTGTCCCCAAAGCATTTCCATACGAGCAGTACTTC. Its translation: CASSTVPKAFPYEQYF.